The T cell receptor (beta chain) under discussion was sequenced for a study of T-cell reconstitution after alpha-beta-depleted transplantation in children. Broader study findings: The high TCRbeta diversity at day 60 in some patients came from surviving recipient T cells and thymic progenitors. T-cell numbers and diversity, one year after transplant, stemmed largely from T cells that were newly produced. Expanded graft clones numbering several hundred reportedly gave rise to alpha-beta T cells about two months after transplant.

Worth noting for this clonotype: Its antigen remains unknown.

Researchers prepared the TCRbeta library using unique molecular identifiers, the study reports. TCRdb analysed the PCR reads with MiXCR anew, one entry per CDR3 protein. This table has about 440,000 distinct CDR3 sequences, roughly 44% appearing once. In germline, CDR1 is DFQATT, CDR2 SNEGSKA (reference sequence). The CDR3 consists of 13 residues. Trimming cost V 7 bases and J 7 bases; bases outside gene matches: 9. The receptor comes from a girl aged 2-9 years with aplastic anemia, due to receive a stem cell transplant. The chain links TRBV20-1 to TRBJ1-1; 10 nucleotides align to TRBD1. Sequenced here: PBMCs, sampled before TCRalphabeta/CD19-depleted stem cell transplant. The CDR3 DNA reads as TGCAGTGGCCGGGACAGGGGTCTGGGTGAAGCTTTCTTT. Amino acid sequence: CSGRDRGLGEAFF.